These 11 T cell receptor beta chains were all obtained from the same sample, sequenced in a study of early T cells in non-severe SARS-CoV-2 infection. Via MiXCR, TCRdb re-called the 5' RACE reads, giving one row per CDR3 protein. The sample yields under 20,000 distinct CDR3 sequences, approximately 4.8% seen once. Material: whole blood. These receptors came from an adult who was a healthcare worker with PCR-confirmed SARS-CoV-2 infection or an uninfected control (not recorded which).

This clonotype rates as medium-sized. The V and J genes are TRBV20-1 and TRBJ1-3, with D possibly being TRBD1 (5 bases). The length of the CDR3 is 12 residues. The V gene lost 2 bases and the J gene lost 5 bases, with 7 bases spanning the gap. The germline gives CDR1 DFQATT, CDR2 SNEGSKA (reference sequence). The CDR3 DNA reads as TGCAGTGCTAGACAGGGACGAAACACCATATATTTT. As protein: CSARQGRNTIYF.

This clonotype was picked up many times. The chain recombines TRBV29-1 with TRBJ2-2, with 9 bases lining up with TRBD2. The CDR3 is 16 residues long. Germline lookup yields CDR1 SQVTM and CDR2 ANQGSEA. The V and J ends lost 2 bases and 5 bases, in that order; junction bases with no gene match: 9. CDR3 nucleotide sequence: TGCAGCGTTGAACAAGCGGGAGGAGGTGGAACCGGGGAGCTGTTTTTT. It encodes CSVEQAGGGGTGELFF.

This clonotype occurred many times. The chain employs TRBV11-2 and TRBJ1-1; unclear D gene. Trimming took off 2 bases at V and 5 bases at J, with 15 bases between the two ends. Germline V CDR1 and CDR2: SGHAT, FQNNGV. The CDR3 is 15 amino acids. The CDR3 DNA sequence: TGTGCCAGCAGCTTATCGAACTATGTGGGAACTGAAGCTTTCTTT. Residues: CASSLSNYVGTEAFF.

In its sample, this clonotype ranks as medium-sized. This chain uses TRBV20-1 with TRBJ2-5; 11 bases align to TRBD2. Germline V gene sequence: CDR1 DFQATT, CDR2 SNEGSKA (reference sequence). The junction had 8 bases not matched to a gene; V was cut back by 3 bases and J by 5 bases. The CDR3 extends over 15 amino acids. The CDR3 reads CSARSLLAGDETQYF. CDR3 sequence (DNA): TGCAGTGCTAGGTCCCTACTAGCGGGAGACGAGACCCAGTACTTC.

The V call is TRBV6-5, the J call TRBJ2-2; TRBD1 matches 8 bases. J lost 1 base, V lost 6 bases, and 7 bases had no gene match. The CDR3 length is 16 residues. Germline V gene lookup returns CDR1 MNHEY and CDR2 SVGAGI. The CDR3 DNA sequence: TGTGCCAGCAGGCTGGACAGGGAAGTGAACACCGGGGAGCTGTTTTTT. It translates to CASRLDREVNTGELFF.

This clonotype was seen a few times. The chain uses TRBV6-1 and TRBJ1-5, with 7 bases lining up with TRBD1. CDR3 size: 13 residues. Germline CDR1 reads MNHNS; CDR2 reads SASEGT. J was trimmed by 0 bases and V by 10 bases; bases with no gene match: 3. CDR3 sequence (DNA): TGTGCCACCAGGGGGGATAGCAATCAGCCCCAGCATTTT. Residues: CATRGDSNQPQHF.

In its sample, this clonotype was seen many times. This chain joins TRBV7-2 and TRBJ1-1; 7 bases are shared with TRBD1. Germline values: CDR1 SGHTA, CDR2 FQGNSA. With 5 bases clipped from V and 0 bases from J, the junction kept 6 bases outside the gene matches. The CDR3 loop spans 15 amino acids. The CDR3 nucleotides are TGTGCCAGCAGCGCGCCGGGACAGATGAACACTGAAGCTTTCTTT. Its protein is CASSAPGQMNTEAFF.

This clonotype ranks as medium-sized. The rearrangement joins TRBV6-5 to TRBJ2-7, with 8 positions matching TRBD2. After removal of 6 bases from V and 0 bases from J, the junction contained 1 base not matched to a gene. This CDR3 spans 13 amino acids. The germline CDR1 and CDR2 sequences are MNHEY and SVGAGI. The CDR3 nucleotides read TGTGCCAGCAGAGGGACTAGCTCCTACGAGCAGTACTTC. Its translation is CASRGTSSYEQYF.

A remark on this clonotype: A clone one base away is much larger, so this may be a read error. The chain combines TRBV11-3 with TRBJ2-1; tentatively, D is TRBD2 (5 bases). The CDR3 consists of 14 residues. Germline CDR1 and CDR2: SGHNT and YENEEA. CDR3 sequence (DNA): TGTGCCAGCAGTCGGGAACGGGTAATCAATGACCAGTTCTTC. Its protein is CASSRERVINDQFF.

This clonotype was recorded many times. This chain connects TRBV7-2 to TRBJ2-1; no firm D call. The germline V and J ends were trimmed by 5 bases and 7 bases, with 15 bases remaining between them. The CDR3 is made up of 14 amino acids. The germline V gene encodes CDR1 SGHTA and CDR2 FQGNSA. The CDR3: CASSPRYGQNEQFF. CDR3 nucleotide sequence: TGTGCCAGCAGCCCTCGATACGGCCAGAATGAGCAGTTCTTC.

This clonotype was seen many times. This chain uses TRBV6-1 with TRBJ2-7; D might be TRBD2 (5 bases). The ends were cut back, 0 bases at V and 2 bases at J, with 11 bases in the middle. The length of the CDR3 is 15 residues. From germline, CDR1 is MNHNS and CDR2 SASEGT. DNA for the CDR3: TGTGCCAGCAGTGAAGCGGGGAGATACACCTACGAGCAGTACGTC. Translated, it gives CASSEAGRYTYEQYV.